This T cell receptor beta chain was sequenced for a study of cytomegalovirus exposure and HLA in healthy donors. General study points: A few CMV-associated chains proved CMV antigen-specific in vitro. Per a prior analysis, the majority of TCR beta V segments were productive roughly 87% or roughly 30% of the time.

The length of the CDR3 is 15 residues. Trimming took 0 bases from V and 4 from J, leaving 12 bases between them. Germline-derived CDR1 and CDR2 are SGHTA and FQGNSA. A word on this clone: The target antigen is unknown.

60 Vbeta and 13 Jbeta primers were used in PCR. Sequencing was performed with immunoSEQ multiplex PCR; in TCRdb, only in-frame clones are kept and a portion is missing. The repertoire holds tens of thousands of clones, with about three quarters as singletons. Sequencing was done on a sample of PBMCs. This TCR came from a man aged 35 to 55 in good health and CMV-seronegative. This chain uses TRBV7-2 with TRBJ1-2; D remains unclear. The CDR3 bases are TGTGCCAGCAGCTTAGCTCATGGAGGAGTCTATGGCTACACCTTC. Translating gives CASSLAHGGVYGYTF. The full variable domain, rest sourced from reference TRBV7-2 and TRBJ1-2, is GAGVSQSPSNKVTEKGKDVELRCDPISGHTALYWYRQSLGQGLEFLIYFQGNSAPDKSGLPSDRFSAERTGGSVSTLTIQRTQQEDSAVYLCASSLAHGGVYGYTFGSGTRLTVV.